Following are 31 T cell receptor beta chains from one sample sequenced in a study of Tregs in tolerant kidney transplant recipients. Sequencing used immunoSEQ multiplex PCR; TCRdb keeps in-frame clones, though not all of them. The table lists tens of thousands of clones, about 98% of them singletons. This material consisted of Tregs from blood, taken before the transplant. Receptors originate from a human donor who received a combined kidney and bone marrow transplant.

V usage is TRBV10-3 and J usage is TRBJ1-1; 7 bases are a match to TRBD1. The CDR3 totals 13 residues. V shed 10 bases and J 2 bases; nucleotides not matched to a gene: 7. Per the germline V gene, CDR1 is ENHRY and CDR2 is SYGVKD. The CDR3 here is CATRTGQNTEAFF. CDR3 sequence (DNA): TGTGCCACCAGGACAGGCCAAAACACTGAAGCTTTCTTT.

The chain is built from TRBV28 and TRBJ2-5; possibly TRBD1 for D (5 bases). The CDR3 length is 16 residues. Germline V gene lookup returns CDR1 MDHEN and CDR2 SYDVKM. The V and J ends lost 6 bases and 3 bases respectively, with 20 bases between them. The CDR3 here is CASRGRTPDKKETQYF. For the CDR3, the DNA is TGTGCCAGCAGGGGGCGGACACCCGACAAGAAAGAGACCCAGTACTTC. Using reference TRBV28 and TRBJ2-5 for the parts outside the CDR3, the full variable domain is DVKVTQSSRYLVKRTGEKVFLECVQDMDHENMFWYRQDPGLGLRLIYFSYDVKMKEKGDIPEGYSVSREKKERFSLILESASTNQTSMYLCASRGRTPDKKETQYFGPGTRLLVL.

This chain links TRBV28 with TRBJ1-3; D call uncertain. Trimming stripped 7 bases from V and 0 bases from J, with 10 bases between. Germline V lookup: CDR1 MDHEN, CDR2 SYDVKM. CDR3 length equals 14 residues. CDR3: CASTKQSSGNTIYF. The CDR3, as DNA: TGTGCCAGCACTAAACAGAGCTCTGGAAACACCATATATTTT.

The chain couples TRBV18 to TRBJ2-3, with TRBD2 matching over 11 bases. The CDR3 length is 18 residues. V was clipped by 3 bases and J by 2 bases; unmatched bases: 10. Germline V lookup: CDR1 KGHSH, CDR2 LQKENI. CDR3 amino acids: CASSPYSPLAGDTDTQYF. CDR3 sequence (DNA): TGTGCCAGCTCACCTTATTCCCCACTAGCGGGAGACACAGATACGCAGTATTTT. Full variable domain (remainder filled in from reference TRBV18 and TRBJ2-3): NAGVMQNPRHLVRRRGQEARLRCSPMKGHSHVYWYRQLPEEGLKFMVYLQKENIIDESGMPKERFSAEFPKEGPSILRIQQVVRGDSAAYFCASSPYSPLAGDTDTQYFGPGTRLTVL.

CDR3 DNA sequence: TGTGCCAGCAGCCAAATCCAGAGGTTCTCTGGGGCCAACGTCCTGACTTTC. It encodes CASSQIQRFSGANVLTF. The rearrangement links TRBV14 to TRBJ2-6; D unclear. Germline values: CDR1 SGHDN, CDR2 FVKESK. The CDR3 is 17 residues long. Trimming shortened V by 2 bases and J by 0 bases, and 11 bases separated the two germline ends. The full variable domain, with the rest looked up from reference TRBV14 and TRBJ2-6, is EAGVTQFPSHSVIEKGQTVTLRCDPISGHDNLYWYRRVMGKEIKFLLHFVKESKQDESGMPNNRFLAERTGGTYSTLKVQPAELEDSGVYFCASSQIQRFSGANVLTFGAGSRLTVL.

This chain joins TRBV5-1 and TRBJ1-2; 9 nucleotides match TRBD1. J gave up 2 bases and V 4 bases, and 3 bases lay outside the gene matches. The CDR3 totals 14 residues. Per the germline V gene, CDR1 is SGHRS and CDR2 is YFSETQ. CDR3 in DNA: TGCGCCAGCAGCGGTGGGACAGGGAACTATGGCTACACCTTC. Translation gives CASSGGTGNYGYTF. Supplemented by reference TRBV5-1 and TRBJ1-2, the full variable domain reads KAGVTQTPRYLIKTRGQQVTLSCSPISGHRSVSWYQQTPGQGLQFLFEYFSETQRNKGNFPGRFSGRQFSNSRSEMNVSTLELGDSALYLCASSGGTGNYGYTFGSGTRLTVV.

This sequence joins TRBV11-2 and TRBJ1-2; D is possibly TRBD1 (6 bases). The CDR3 covers 17 residues. The germline CDR1 and CDR2 sequences are SGHAT and FQNNGV. Deletions cut 1 base from V and 6 bases from J, with 21 bases between. The CDR3 DNA reads TGTGCCAGCAGCTTAGTTCCCCTAATCAGGGGTGAGGATGGCTACACCTTC. Amino acids: CASSLVPLIRGEDGYTF. Filled out from reference TRBV11-2 and TRBJ1-2, the complete variable domain reads EAGVAQSPRYKIIEKRQSVAFWCNPISGHATLYWYQQILGQGPKLLIQFQNNGVVDDSQLPKDRFSAERLKGVDSTLKIQPAKLEDSAVYLCASSLVPLIRGEDGYTFGSGTRLTVV.

V and J are TRBV7-9 and TRBJ1-3; weak D call: TRBD1 (5 bases). The germline V gene has CDR1 SEHNR and CDR2 FQNEAQ (reference sequence). With 0 bases removed from V and 7 bases from J, the gap between germline ends came to 7 bases. The CDR3 sequence is 13 residues long. The CDR3 coding sequence is TGTGCCAGCAGCTTAGCGGAGGGGAACACCATATATTTT. It translates to CASSLAEGNTIYF.

The chain recombines TRBV19 with TRBJ1-1, with 7 bases aligning to TRBD1. Germline trimming cut 4 bases from V and 9 bases from J; bases unmatched to any gene: 5. There are 12 residues in the CDR3. The germline gives CDR1 LNHDA, CDR2 SQIVND (reference sequence). The CDR3 reads CASSTGTAKAFF. In DNA form, the CDR3 reads TGTGCCAGTAGTACCGGGACAGCCAAAGCTTTCTTT.

This sequence joins TRBV5-1 and TRBJ2-3, with TRBD2 matching over 8 bases. The junction had 8 bases not matched to a gene; V was cut back by 6 bases and J by 5 bases. This CDR3 comprises 14 residues. CDR1 and CDR2 (germline): SGHRS, YFSETQ. The CDR3 spells CASTPLGGGDTQYF. The CDR3 DNA sequence: TGCGCCAGCACCCCTCTCGGGGGGGGAGATACGCAGTATTTT.

The genes are TRBV27 and TRBJ2-7; TRBD1 aligns across 7 bases. The CDR3 has 16 residues. Unmatched junction bases numbered 14, after V lost 5 bases and J lost 4 bases. Germline CDR1 is MNHEY and CDR2 is SMNVEV (reference sequence). The chain's CDR3 is CASSLGPDRVNYEQYF. In DNA form, the CDR3 reads TGTGCCAGCAGTCTCGGACCCGACAGGGTCAATTACGAGCAGTACTTC.

This chain links TRBV27 with TRBJ2-3; 9 nucleotides agree with TRBD2. Trimming took 3 bases from V and 2 from J; bases not matched to a gene: 6. CDR3 length equals 16 residues. Germline lookup yields CDR1 MNHEY and CDR2 SMNVEV (reference sequence). This chain's CDR3 is CASSFLLAGNTDTQYF. DNA for the CDR3: TGTGCCAGCAGTTTTCTCCTAGCGGGGAACACAGATACGCAGTATTTT.

The J gene is TRBJ2-7, the V gene TRBV7-9, with 8 positions matching TRBD2. Germline CDR1 SEHNR, CDR2 FQNEAQ (reference sequence). J was trimmed by 7 bases and V by 3 bases; bases with no gene match: 14. The CDR3 spans 16 residues. The DNA for the CDR3 is TGTGCCAGCAGCTTTACCCGCCCCGGGGGGGCGGGGGAGCAGTACTTC. This gives the protein CASSFTRPGGAGEQYF. Combining the CDR3 with reference TRBV7-9 and TRBJ2-7 gives the whole variable domain DTGVSQNPRHKITKRGQNVTFRCDPISEHNRLYWYRQTLGQGPEFLTYFQNEAQLEKSRLLSDRFSAERPKGSFSTLEIQRTEQGDSAMYLCASSFTRPGGAGEQYFGPGTRLTVT.

The chain recombines TRBV15 with TRBJ1-2; D is ambiguous. The CDR3 is made up of 14 amino acids. Trimming took 4 bases from V and 4 from J, leaving 13 bases between them. CDR1 LNHNV and CDR2 YYDKDF come from the germline V gene (reference sequence). The CDR3 nucleotides are TGTGCCACCAGCAACGAGGAGACTCGCTATGGCTACACCTTC. Its translation: CATSNEETRYGYTF.

This clone was counted once. The chain carries TRBV7-2 and TRBJ2-7, with 7 bases matching TRBD2. Trimming took 5 bases from V and 4 from J; bases not matched to a gene: 5. This CDR3 comprises 13 residues. Germline V lookup: CDR1 SGHTA, CDR2 FQGNSA. CDR3 coding DNA: TGTGCCAGCAGCGGGAGGGCCTTTTACGAGCAGTACTTC. It specifies CASSGRAFYEQYF.

With regard to this clone: The junction departs from germline at one end; a sequencing error may be responsible. The rearrangement uses TRBV4-3 and TRBJ2-1, with TRBD2 matching 9 bases. The V gene's germline CDR1 is LGHNA and CDR2 YSLEER. The length of the CDR3 is 15 residues. CDR3 amino acids: CASRKTSGYYTEQFF. CDR3 DNA sequence: TGCGCCAGCAGGAAAACTAGCGGGTACTACACTGAGCAGTTCTTC.

This chain connects TRBV7-6 to TRBJ1-6, with D maybe TRBD1 (6 bases). This CDR3 has 14 residues. Per the germline V gene, CDR1 is SGHVS and CDR2 is FNYEAQ. The V gene lost 2 bases and the J gene lost 7 bases, with 9 bases spanning the gap. CDR3 coding DNA: TGTGCCAGCAGCTTAACAGGGAACAATTCACCCCTCCACTTT. This codes for CASSLTGNNSPLHF.

The CDR3 reads CASLEVAKNIQYF. In DNA, the CDR3 is TGTGCCAGCCTAGAAGTAGCCAAAAACATTCAGTACTTC. The chain links TRBV6-6 to TRBJ2-4; no clear D gene. Deletions cut 8 bases from V and 0 bases from J, with 8 bases between. This CDR3 is 13 amino acids long. The germline CDR1 and CDR2 sequences are MNHNY and SVGAGI (reference sequence).

The chain couples TRBV25-1 to TRBJ2-1; D is ambiguous. CDR1 is MGHDK, CDR2 SYGVNS, per germline. CDR3 size: 12 residues. Trimming pared 0 bases from V and 6 bases from J, leaving 3 bases between. CDR3 bases: TGTGCCAGCAGTGAATACTCCAATGAGCAGTTCTTC. It codes for CASSEYSNEQFF.

This clone has a single count. The CDR3 DNA reads TGTGCCAGCAGCTCCCCCGCTAGCGGGGGGCAAGAGACCCAGTACTTC. This sequence encodes CASSSPASGGQETQYF. This chain links TRBV11-1 with TRBJ2-5, with 11 bases identical to TRBD2. V gave up 4 bases and J gave up 2 bases; unmatched junction bases: 6. The CDR3 covers 16 residues. The germline CDR1 and CDR2 sequences are SGHAT and FQDESV (reference sequence).

The rearrangement links TRBV10-3 to TRBJ1-4; 8 nucleotides line up with TRBD1. This CDR3 has 15 amino acids. Germline CDR1 reads ENHRY; CDR2 reads SYGVKD. The junction had 5 bases not matched to a gene; V was cut back by 0 bases and J by 8 bases. As DNA, the CDR3 is TGTGCCATCAGTGAGTCCCAGGGGGCAGGCGAAAAACTGTTTTTT. Translated, it gives CAISESQGAGEKLFF.

The chain links TRBV6-6 to TRBJ2-1; TRBD2 agrees at 9 bases. V lost 7 bases and J lost 8; bases outside the gene matches: 6. CDR1 and CDR2 from the germline V gene are MNHNY and SVGAGI (reference sequence). This CDR3 contains 13 residues. CDR3 in DNA: TGTGCCAGCAAGAGCGGGGGGCTTTATGAGCAGTTCTTC. It encodes CASKSGGLYEQFF.

This clone was observed a single time. V usage is TRBV5-1 and J usage is TRBJ2-3, with D possibly matching TRBD1 (5 bases). Trimming shortened V by 0 bases and J by 4 bases, and 12 bases separated the two germline ends. The length of the CDR3 is 15 residues. Germline V gene data show CDR1 as SGHRS and CDR2 as YFSETQ. CDR3 in DNA: TGCGCCAGCAGCTTGGGGACAATCTTATCAGATACGCAGTATTTT. It encodes CASSLGTILSDTQYF. Supplemented by reference TRBV5-1 and TRBJ2-3, the full variable domain reads KAGVTQTPRYLIKTRGQQVTLSCSPISGHRSVSWYQQTPGQGLQFLFEYFSETQRNKGNFPGRFSGRQFSNSRSEMNVSTLELGDSALYLCASSLGTILSDTQYFGPGTRLTVL.

V and J are TRBV7-3 and TRBJ2-5, with 9 positions matching TRBD2. The CDR3 spans 13 residues. Germline V gene lookup returns CDR1 SGHTA and CDR2 FQGTGA. With V trimmed by 5 bases and J by 6 bases, 4 bases remained unmatched. The CDR3 protein is CASSRSGGQTQYF. In DNA form, the CDR3 reads TGTGCCAGCAGCCGTAGCGGGGGCCAGACCCAGTACTTC.

This clone was detected once. The gene calls are TRBV29-1 and TRBJ2-3; D may be TRBD1 (6 bases). This CDR3 is built from 15 residues. Trimming took 4 bases from V and 1 from J, leaving 15 bases between them. From germline, CDR1 is SQVTM and CDR2 ANQGSEA. The CDR3 DNA is TGCAGCGTTGGGTCAATGAACAGGGGCACAGATACGCAGTATTTT. It yields the protein CSVGSMNRGTDTQYF.

The rearrangement links TRBV4-3 to TRBJ1-2; no definite D call. Trimming left V 0 bases short and J 3 bases short, with 8 bases between. Germline V gene data show CDR1 as LGHNA and CDR2 as YSLEER. There are 14 residues in the CDR3. The CDR3 DNA reads as TGCGCCAGCAGCCAAGATTGGGGAGACTATGGCTACACCTTC. Its protein is CASSQDWGDYGYTF.

V gene TRBV5-1 combines with J gene TRBJ1-4; TRBD1 might be the D (6 bases). The CDR3 is 14 residues long. V was shortened by 3 bases and J by 4 bases, with 10 bases between the two germline ends. The V gene's germline CDR1 is SGHRS and CDR2 YFSETQ. CDR3 in DNA: TGCGCCAGCAGCTGGACAGCAAGTAATGAAAAACTGTTTTTT. Protein sequence: CASSWTASNEKLFF.

The chain has TRBV27 and TRBJ2-5; D gene unclear. Trimming pared 3 bases from V and 2 bases from J, leaving 7 bases between. In germline, CDR1 is MNHEY, CDR2 SMNVEV (reference sequence). CDR3 length: 13 residues. The CDR3 DNA reads TGTGCCAGCAGTTTCACAGAACAAGAGACCCAGTACTTC. Translation gives CASSFTEQETQYF.

The CDR3 coding sequence is TGTGCCAGCAGTGACGAGGGATATGGCGGCTACACCTTC. Translating it yields CASSDEGYGGYTF. The V call is TRBV6-4, the J call TRBJ1-2; unclear D gene. V was shortened by 2 bases and J by 8 bases, with 12 bases between the two germline ends. CDR1 is MRHNA, CDR2 SNTAGT, per germline. CDR3 length: 13 amino acids.

The V and J genes are TRBV7-2 and TRBJ2-7; TRBD2 aligns across 9 bases. Looked up from germline, CDR1 is SGHTA and CDR2 is FQGNSA. This CDR3 region has 15 residues. V lost 0 bases and J lost 1; bases outside the gene matches: 1. This CDR3 reads CASSLAGLASYEQYF. The CDR3 bases are TGTGCCAGCAGCTTAGCGGGACTAGCATCCTACGAGCAGTACTTC.

The sample holds a few counts of this clone. The rearrangement links TRBV30 to TRBJ1-2, with D perhaps matching TRBD1 (6 bases). The germline CDR1 and CDR2 sequences are GTSNPN and SVGIG (reference sequence). This CDR3 is 12 amino acids long. V lost 2 bases, J lost 5 bases, and 9 bases lay in between. The CDR3 region has the DNA TGTGCCTGGAGTCAAGGGGGATATGGCTACACCTTC. Its protein is CAWSQGGYGYTF.